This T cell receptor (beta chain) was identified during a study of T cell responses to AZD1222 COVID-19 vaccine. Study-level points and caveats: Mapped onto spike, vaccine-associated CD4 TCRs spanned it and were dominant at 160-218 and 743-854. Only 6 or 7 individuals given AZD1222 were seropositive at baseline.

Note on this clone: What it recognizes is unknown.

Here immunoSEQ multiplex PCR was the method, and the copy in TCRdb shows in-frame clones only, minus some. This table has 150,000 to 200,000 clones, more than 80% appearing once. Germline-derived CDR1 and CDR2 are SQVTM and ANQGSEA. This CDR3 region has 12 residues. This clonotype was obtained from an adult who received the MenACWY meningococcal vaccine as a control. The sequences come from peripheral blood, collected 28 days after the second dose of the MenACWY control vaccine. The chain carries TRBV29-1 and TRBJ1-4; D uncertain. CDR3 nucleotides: TGCGCTTGGTCCGGGCTACATGAAAAACTGTTTTTT. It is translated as CAWSGLHEKLFF.